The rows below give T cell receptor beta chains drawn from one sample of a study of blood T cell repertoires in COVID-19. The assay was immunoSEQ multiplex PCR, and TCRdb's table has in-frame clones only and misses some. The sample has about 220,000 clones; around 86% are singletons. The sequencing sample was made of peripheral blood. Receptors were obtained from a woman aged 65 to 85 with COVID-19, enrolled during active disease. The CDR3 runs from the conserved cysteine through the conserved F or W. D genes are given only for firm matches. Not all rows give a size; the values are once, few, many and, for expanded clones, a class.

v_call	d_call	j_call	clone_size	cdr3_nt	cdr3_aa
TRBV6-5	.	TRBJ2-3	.	TGTGCCAGCACCCGACTGTTTTACAGCACAGATACGCAGTATTTT	CASTRLFYSTDTQYF
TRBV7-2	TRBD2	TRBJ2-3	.	TGTGCCAGCAGCTTAACTAGCGGGAGCGCCACAGATACGCAGTATTTT	CASSLTSGSATDTQYF
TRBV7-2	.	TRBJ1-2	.	TGTGCCAGCAGCTTAGGTTCCGGGGAGTATGGCTACACCTTC	CASSLGSGEYGYTF
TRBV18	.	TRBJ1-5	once	TGTGCCAGCTCACAAATCGGGAAGGATCAGCCCCAGCATTTT	CASSQIGKDQPQHF
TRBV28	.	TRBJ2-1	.	TGTGCCAGCACCCAGGGGCTTAGGGAGCAGTTCTTC	CASTQGLREQFF
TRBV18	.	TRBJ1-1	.	TGTGCCAGCTCACCCGTTCCGGGGACTGAAGCTTTCTTT	CASSPVPGTEAFF
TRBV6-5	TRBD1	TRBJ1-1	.	TGTGCCAGCAGTACCACCGGGACAGGGAACCCTGAAGCTTTCTTT	CASSTTGTGNPEAFF
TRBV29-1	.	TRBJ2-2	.	TGCAGCGTTAGCACAGGATTCACCGGGGAGCTGTTTTTT	CSVSTGFTGELFF
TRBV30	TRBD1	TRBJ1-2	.	TGTGCCTGGAGGGGGTGGAGAGGGGGCGGCTACACCTTC	CAWRGWRGGGYTF
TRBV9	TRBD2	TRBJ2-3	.	TGTGCCAGCAGCGAAAGTAGCGGGAGAACAGATACGCAGTATTTT	CASSESSGRTDTQYF
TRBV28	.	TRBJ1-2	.	TGTGCCAGCAGTCCCGACACAGGGAACTATGGCTACACCTTC	CASSPDTGNYGYTF
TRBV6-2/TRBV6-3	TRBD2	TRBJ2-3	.	TGTGCCAGCAGTTACGTTGGTCGGAGCGGGAGAAGTGGAGATACGCAGTATTTT	CASSYVGRSGRSGDTQYF
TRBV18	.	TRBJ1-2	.	TGTGCCAGCTCACAGTTACAGGGAATTGGCTACACCTTC	CASSQLQGIGYTF
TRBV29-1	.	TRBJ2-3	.	TGCAGCGTTGTAGCAGTCACGGCAGATACGCAGTATTTT	CSVVAVTADTQYF
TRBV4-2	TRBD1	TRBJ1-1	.	TGTGCCAGCAGCCAGGAAGACAGGGCAAACACTGAAGCTTTCTTT	CASSQEDRANTEAFF
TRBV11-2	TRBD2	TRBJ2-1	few	TGTGCCAGCAGCACCGGTCGACTAGCGGGGGATGAGCAGTTCTTC	CASSTGRLAGDEQFF
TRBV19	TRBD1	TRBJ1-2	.	TGTGCCAGTAGTATCGGCAGGGGGGATGGCTACACCTTC	CASSIGRGDGYTF
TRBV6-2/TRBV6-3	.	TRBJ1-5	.	TGTGCCAGCAGTCGGGGGACGGTCAACAATCAGCCCCAGCATTTT	CASSRGTVNNQPQHF
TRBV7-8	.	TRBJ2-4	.	TGTGCCAGCAGCTTAAGCCCCCGTAACCTAGCCAAAAACATTCAGTACTTC	CASSLSPRNLAKNIQYF
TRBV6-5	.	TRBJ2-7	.	TGTGCCAGCAGTTACTCGGTACAGGGTTCCTACGAGCAGTACTTC	CASSYSVQGSYEQYF
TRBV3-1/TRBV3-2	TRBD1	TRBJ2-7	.	TGTGCCAGCAGCCGACCGACCGGGACAGGGTACAATAGCGGGCCTAAAAACAGCTCCTACGAGCAGTACTTC	CASSRPTGTGYNSGPKNSSYEQYF
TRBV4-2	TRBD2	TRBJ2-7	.	TGTGCCAGCAGCCAAGGTCCCCAAGCGGGAGGTACCACCTACGAGCAGTACTTC	CASSQGPQAGGTTYEQYF
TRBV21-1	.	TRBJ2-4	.	TGTGCCAGCAGCCCCGGGACAGGGATTTTAGCCAAAAACATTCAGTACTTC	CASSPGTGILAKNIQYF
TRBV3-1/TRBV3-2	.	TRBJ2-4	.	TGTGCCAGCAGCCAAGGACAGGTGGTGATGGGAGCCAAAAACATTCAGTACTTC	CASSQGQVVMGAKNIQYF